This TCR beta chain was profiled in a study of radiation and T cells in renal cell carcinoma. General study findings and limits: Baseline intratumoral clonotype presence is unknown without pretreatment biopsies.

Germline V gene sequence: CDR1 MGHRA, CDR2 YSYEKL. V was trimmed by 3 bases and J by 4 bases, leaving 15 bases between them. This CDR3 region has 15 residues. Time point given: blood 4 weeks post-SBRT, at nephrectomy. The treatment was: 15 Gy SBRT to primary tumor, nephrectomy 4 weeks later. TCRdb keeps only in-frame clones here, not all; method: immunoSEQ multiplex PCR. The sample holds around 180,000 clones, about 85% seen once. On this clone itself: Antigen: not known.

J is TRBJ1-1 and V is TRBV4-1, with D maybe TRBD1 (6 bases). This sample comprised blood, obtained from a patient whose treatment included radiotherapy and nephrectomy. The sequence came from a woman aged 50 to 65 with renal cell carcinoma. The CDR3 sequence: CASSQKYRELTEAFF. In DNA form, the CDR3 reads TGCGCCAGCAGCCAGAAATACAGGGAACTCACTGAAGCTTTCTTT.